The source of this T cell receptor beta chain is a study of chemoradiotherapy in HPV16-positive cancers. Assay used: immunoSEQ multiplex PCR; TCRdb lists only in-frame clones, some missing. The repertoire holds 6,600 or so clones, under 90% seen once, with 2% to 3% in the top ten. The starting material was tumor tissue, obtained from a patient who underwent chemoradiotherapy. The sequence was obtained from a human donor with HPV-associated anogenital cancer.

CDR3 loop: CSATGDGYTF. DNA for the CDR3: TGCAGTGCGACAGGGGATGGCTACACCTTC. The genes are TRBV20-1 and TRBJ1-2, with 8 positions matching TRBD1. CDR3 size: 10 residues. V lost 6 bases, J lost 6 bases, and 0 bases stayed unmatched. Per the germline V gene, CDR1 is DFQATT and CDR2 is SNEGSKA (reference sequence).